This T cell receptor (beta chain) was sequenced in a study of T cells after yellow fever vaccination. The study, taken as a whole, reports: Reappearance after the booster was seen for most primary-vaccination clones, at 95% to 98% CD4 and roughly 90% CD8.

Production of TCR cDNA was by 5'RACE template switching, which also added a universal primer site and UMIs. In TCRdb, the 5' RACE reads were re-called with MiXCR into one record per CDR3 protein. The sample holds about 260,000 distinct CDR3 sequences, about 3.7% seen once. This clonotype was counted many times. Its matching antigen is unknown. The sequence was collected from a man between 18 and 35 years old who received the YFV17D yellow fever vaccine. The material was PBMCs, obtained 15 days after the yellow fever booster vaccination.

The CDR3 protein is CSVARARTDTQYF. CDR3 nucleotides: TGCAGCGTTGCCAGGGCAAGGACAGATACGCAGTATTTT. The chain has TRBV29-1 and TRBJ2-3, with D perhaps matching TRBD1 (5 bases). CDR3 length equals 13 residues. V was trimmed by 4 bases and J by 3 bases, leaving 11 bases between them. Germline-derived CDR1 and CDR2 are SQVTM and ANQGSEA.